These T cell receptor beta chains were read from a single sample in a study of a mutant IDH1 vaccine in newly diagnosed glioma. Their recognized antigens are unknown. Measured with immunoSEQ multiplex PCR; TCRdb has only the in-frame clones, and not every one. The sample includes 40,000 to 60,000 clones, roughly 80% seen only once; the top ten take roughly 6.3%. The sample in question was PBMCs, obtained from a glioma patient whose treatment included an IDH1 peptide vaccine. These receptors originate from a man in his forties with glioma. The CDR3 runs from the conserved cysteine through the conserved F or W. D genes are given only for firm matches. Clone size, where shown, is once, few, many, or a class for clones that have expanded.

clone size,J gene,V gene,D gene,CDR3 protein,CDR3 DNA
.,TRBJ2-7,TRBV2,.,CASSEYGQSYEQYF,TGTGCCAGCAGTGAGTATGGACAGAGCTACGAGCAGTACTTC
.,TRBJ1-2,TRBV6-5,TRBD1,CASRLDRGNYGYTF,TGTGCCAGCAGATTGGACAGGGGGAACTATGGCTACACCTTC
once,TRBJ2-7,TRBV29-1,.,CSVESVSYEQYF,TGCAGCGTTGAATCGGTGTCCTACGAGCAGTACTTC
.,TRBJ1-5,TRBV29-1,TRBD1,CSVQGGSNQPQHF,TGCAGCGTTCAGGGGGGTAGCAATCAGCCCCAGCATTTT
once,TRBJ1-5,TRBV7-9,.,CASRREGGDQPQHF,TGTGCCAGCCGACGGGAGGGGGGCGATCAGCCCCAGCATTTT
.,TRBJ2-7,TRBV2,TRBD1,CASGETGGGYEQYF,TGTGCCAGCGGAGAGACAGGGGGCGGCTACGAGCAGTACTTC
.,TRBJ2-2,TRBV4-2,TRBD2,CASSRASGGDTGELFF,TGTGCCAGCAGCCGGGCTAGCGGGGGGGACACCGGGGAGCTGTTTTTT
.,TRBJ2-5,TRBV6-1,.,CASSEAQYRGGETQYF,TGTGCCAGCAGTGAAGCGCAATACAGAGGAGGGGAGACCCAGTACTTC
.,TRBJ1-2,TRBV5-8,.,CASSLVGEWYGYTF,TGTGCCAGCAGCTTGGTCGGGGAATGGTATGGCTACACCTTC
.,TRBJ2-7,TRBV21-1,.,CASRGWTGVSSYEQYF,TGTGCCAGCAGAGGATGGACAGGGGTGAGCTCCTACGAGCAGTACTTC
.,TRBJ2-2,TRBV9,TRBD2,CASSFSGTSGGAGELFF,TGTGCCAGCAGCTTTTCCGGGACTAGCGGGGGGGCCGGGGAGCTGTTTTTT